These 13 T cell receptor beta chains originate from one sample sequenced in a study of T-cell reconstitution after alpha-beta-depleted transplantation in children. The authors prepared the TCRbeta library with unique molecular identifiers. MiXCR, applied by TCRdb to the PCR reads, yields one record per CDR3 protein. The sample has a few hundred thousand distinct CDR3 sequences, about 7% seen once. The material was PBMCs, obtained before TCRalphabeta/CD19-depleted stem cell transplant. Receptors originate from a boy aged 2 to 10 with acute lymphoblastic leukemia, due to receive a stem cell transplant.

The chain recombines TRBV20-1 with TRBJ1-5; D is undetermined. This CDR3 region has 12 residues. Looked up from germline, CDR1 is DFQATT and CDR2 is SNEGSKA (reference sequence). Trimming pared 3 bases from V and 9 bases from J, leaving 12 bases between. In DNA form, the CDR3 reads TGCAGTGCTAGTCCGACCGAGAGGCCCCAGCATTTT. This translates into CSASPTERPQHF.

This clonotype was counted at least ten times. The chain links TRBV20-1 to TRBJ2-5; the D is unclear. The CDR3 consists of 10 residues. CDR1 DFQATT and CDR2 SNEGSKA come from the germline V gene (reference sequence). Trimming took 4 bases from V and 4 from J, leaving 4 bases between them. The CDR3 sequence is CSATGETQYF. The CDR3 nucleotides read TGCAGTGCTACGGGAGAGACCCAGTACTTC.

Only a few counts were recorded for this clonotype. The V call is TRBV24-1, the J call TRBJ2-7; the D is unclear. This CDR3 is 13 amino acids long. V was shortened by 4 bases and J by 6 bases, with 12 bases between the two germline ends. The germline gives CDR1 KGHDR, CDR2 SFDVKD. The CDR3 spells CATSDPIVGEQYF. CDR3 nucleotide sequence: TGTGCCACCAGTGACCCTATTGTGGGCGAGCAGTACTTC.

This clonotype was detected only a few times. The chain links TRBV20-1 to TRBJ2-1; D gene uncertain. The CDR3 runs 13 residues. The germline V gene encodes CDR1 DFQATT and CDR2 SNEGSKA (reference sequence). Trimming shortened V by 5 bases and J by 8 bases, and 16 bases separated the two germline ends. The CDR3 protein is CSAARLSGYEQFF. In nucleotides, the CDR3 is TGCAGTGCTGCGCGCCTATCGGGCTATGAGCAGTTCTTC.

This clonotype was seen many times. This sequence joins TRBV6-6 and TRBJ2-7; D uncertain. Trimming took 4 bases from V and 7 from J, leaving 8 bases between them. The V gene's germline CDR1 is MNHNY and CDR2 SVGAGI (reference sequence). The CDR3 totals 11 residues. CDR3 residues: CASSFSAEQYF. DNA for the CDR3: TGTGCCAGCAGTTTCTCCGCGGAGCAGTACTTC.

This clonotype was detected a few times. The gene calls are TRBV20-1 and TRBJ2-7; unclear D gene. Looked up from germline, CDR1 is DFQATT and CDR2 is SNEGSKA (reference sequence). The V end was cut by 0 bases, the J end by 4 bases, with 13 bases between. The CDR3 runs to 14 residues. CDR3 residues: CSARDKSTLYEQYF. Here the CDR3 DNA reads TGCAGTGCTAGAGATAAGAGCACCTTATACGAGCAGTACTTC.

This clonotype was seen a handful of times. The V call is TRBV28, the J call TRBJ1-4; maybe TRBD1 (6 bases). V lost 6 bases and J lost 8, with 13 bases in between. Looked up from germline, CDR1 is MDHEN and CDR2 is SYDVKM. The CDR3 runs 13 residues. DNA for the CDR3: TGTGCCAGCAGACCAGACGGGACAGAAAAACTGTTTTTT. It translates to CASRPDGTEKLFF.

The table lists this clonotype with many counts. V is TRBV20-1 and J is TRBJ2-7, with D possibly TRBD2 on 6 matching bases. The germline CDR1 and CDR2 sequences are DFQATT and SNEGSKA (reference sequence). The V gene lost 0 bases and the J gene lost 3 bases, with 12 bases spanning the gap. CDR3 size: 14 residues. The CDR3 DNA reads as TGCAGTGCTAGAGACGGGAGTTCTGGCTACGAGCAGTACTTC. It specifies CSARDGSSGYEQYF.

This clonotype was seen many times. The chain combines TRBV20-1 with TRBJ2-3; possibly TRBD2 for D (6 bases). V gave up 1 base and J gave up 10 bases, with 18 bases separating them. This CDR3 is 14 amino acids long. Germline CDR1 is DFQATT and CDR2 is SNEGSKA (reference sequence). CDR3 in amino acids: CSARGGSLAAAQYF. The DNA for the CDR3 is TGCAGTGCTAGAGGGGGATCACTAGCCGCCGCGCAGTATTTT.

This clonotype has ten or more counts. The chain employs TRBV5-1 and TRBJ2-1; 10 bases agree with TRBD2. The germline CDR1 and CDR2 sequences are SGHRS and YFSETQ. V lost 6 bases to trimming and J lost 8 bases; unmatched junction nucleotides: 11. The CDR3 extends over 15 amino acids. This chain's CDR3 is CASIPLAGAADEQFF. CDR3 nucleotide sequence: TGCGCCAGCATCCCCCTAGCGGGGGCCGCCGATGAGCAGTTCTTC.

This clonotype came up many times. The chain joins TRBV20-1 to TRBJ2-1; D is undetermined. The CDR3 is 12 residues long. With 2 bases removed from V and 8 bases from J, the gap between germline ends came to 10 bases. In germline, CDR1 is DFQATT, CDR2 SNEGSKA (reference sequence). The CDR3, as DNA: TGCAGTGCTAGACCCGATCCCGATGAGCAGTTCTTC. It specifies CSARPDPDEQFF.

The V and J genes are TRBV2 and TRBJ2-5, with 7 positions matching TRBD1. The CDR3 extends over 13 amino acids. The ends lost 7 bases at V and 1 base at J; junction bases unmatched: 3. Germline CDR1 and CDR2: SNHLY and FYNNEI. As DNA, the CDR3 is TGTGCCAGCACTCGGGACAGCCAAGAGACCCAGTACTTC. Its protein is CASTRDSQETQYF.

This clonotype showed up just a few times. Written as DNA, the CDR3 is TGTGCCAGCAGCTTGGTGGGAGCGTACAATGAGCAGTTCTTC. Translation gives CASSLVGAYNEQFF. The genes are TRBV7-2 and TRBJ2-1, with a tentative D call TRBD2 (5 bases). Germline V gene lookup returns CDR1 SGHTA and CDR2 FQGNSA. The length of the CDR3 is 14 residues. Trimming took off 3 bases at V and 4 bases at J, with 10 bases between the two ends. Filled out from reference TRBV7-2 and TRBJ2-1, the complete variable domain reads GAGVSQSPSNKVTEKGKDVELRCDPISGHTALYWYRQSLGQGLEFLIYFQGNSAPDKSGLPSDRFSAERTGGSVSTLTIQRTQQEDSAVYLCASSLVGAYNEQFFGPGTRLTVL.